The rows below give T cell receptor beta chains drawn from one sample of a study of blood T cells in healthy people across ages. MiXCR, run by TCRdb on the 5' RACE reads, gives a single entry per CDR3 protein. The table shows hundreds of thousands of distinct CDR3 sequences, with 45% to 60% occurring only once. The sequenced sample consisted of blood. The receptors derive from a woman of 80 years or more in good health. CDR3s include the opening cysteine and the closing phenylalanine or tryptophan. The D gene is left open where the match is weak. Rows give clone size only sometimes, using once, few, many, or a class for an expanded clone.

j_call v_call d_call clone_size cdr3_aa cdr3_nt
TRBJ2-3 TRBV5-1 NA NA CASRSSVYTQYF TGCGCCAGCCGGTCCAGCGTATATACACAGTATTTT
TRBJ2-7 TRBV20-1 TRBD2 few CSARGSGGAGYNEQYF TGCAGTGCTAGAGGAAGCGGGGGGGCCGGTTACAATGAGCAGTACTTC
TRBJ2-7 TRBV29-1 TRBD1 NA CSVRGTGSSYEQYF TGCAGCGTTCGGGGGACAGGGAGCTCCTACGAGCAGTACTTC
TRBJ2-5 TRBV28 NA many CASRPGGGQETQYF TGTGCCAGCAGACCAGGGGGGGGACAAGAGACCCAGTACTTC
TRBJ2-1 TRBV10-3 NA NA CAIHSGGIEGLEFF TGTGCCATCCACAGTGGCGGTATCGAAGGGTTGGAGTTCTTC
TRBJ2-5 TRBV20-1 TRBD1 NA CSASRLQGAQYF TGCAGTGCTAGTAGGCTCCAGGGGGCCCAGTACTTC
TRBJ1-6 TRBV5-1 NA NA CASSLGGEGSPLHF TGCGCCAGCAGCTTGGGGGGCGAAGGTTCACCCCTCCACTTT
TRBJ2-6 TRBV6-1 NA few CASSEGEGRANVLTF TGTGCCAGCAGTGAAGGGGAAGGGAGGGCCAACGTCCTGACTTTC
TRBJ2-5 TRBV20-1 TRBD2 NA CRARVMGGSQYF TGCAGGGCTAGAGTGATGGGAGGGTCCCAGTACTTC
TRBJ1-1 TRBV14 NA NA CASSQVRGFGTEAFF TGTGCCAGCAGCCAAGTCCGGGGGTTCGGCACTGAAGCTTTCTTT
TRBJ2-3 TRBV11-1 TRBD1 many CASSFRGGSADTQYF TGTGCCAGCAGCTTCCGAGGGGGCTCGGCAGATACGCAGTATTTT
TRBJ2-7 TRBV10-3 NA NA CAISEDRPDSYEQYF TGTGCCATCAGTGAGGACAGGCCGGACTCCTACGAGCAGTACTTC
TRBJ2-3 TRBV2 NA many CASSDTLSGSTDTQYF TGTGCCAGCAGCGACACCCTTAGCGGAAGCACAGATACGCAGTATTTT
TRBJ2-7 TRBV9 NA many CASSVGPGEYEQYF TGTGCCAGCAGCGTAGGTCCGGGCGAATACGAGCAGTACTTC
TRBJ2-7 TRBV28 NA few CAASAGSSYEQYF TGTGCCGCCTCGGCCGGGAGCTCCTACGAGCAGTACTTC
TRBJ2-5 TRBV29-1 TRBD2 NA CSVAEAGIQETQYF TGCAGCGTTGCGGAAGCGGGGATCCAAGAGACCCAGTACTTC
TRBJ2-3 TRBV3-1 NA few CASSQSRASSLSSTDTQYF TGTGCCAGCAGCCAAAGTCGGGCTAGCTCCCTTTCTAGCACAGATACGCAGTATTTT
TRBJ2-4 TRBV21-1 NA NA CASSKARSLAKNIQYF TGTGCCAGCAGCAAAGCGAGGTCGCTAGCCAAGAACATTCAGTACTTC
TRBJ2-1 TRBV29-1 NA few CSGDPYNEQFF TGCAGCGGTGACCCCTACAATGAGCAGTTCTTC
TRBJ1-4 TRBV7-9 NA few CASSLSQSTNEKLFF TGTGCCAGCAGCTTATCGCAGTCTACTAATGAAAAACTGTTTTTT
TRBJ2-3 TRBV5-4 NA many CASSELTAGTDTQYF TGTGCCAGCAGCGAACTGACAGCAGGCACAGATACGCAGTATTTT
TRBJ2-7 TRBV2 NA NA CASQDRRYEQYF TGTGCCAGCCAGGATCGCCGCTACGAGCAGTACTTC
TRBJ1-2 TRBV27 TRBD1 many CASSLRDRDGGYTF TGTGCCAGCAGTCTCCGGGACAGGGACGGGGGCTACACCTTC
TRBJ2-5 TRBV28 TRBD1 many CASSLAGQAKETQYF TGTGCCAGCAGTTTAGCGGGACAGGCAAAAGAGACCCAGTACTTC
TRBJ2-3 TRBV20-1 NA few CSARRDSTPADTQYF TGCAGTGCTAGAAGGGACTCCACGCCCGCAGATACGCAGTATTTT
TRBJ1-2 TRBV7-2 TRBD1 NA CASSLGGTGAAGYTF TGTGCCAGCAGCTTAGGGGGGACAGGGGCCGCTGGCTACACCTTC
TRBJ2-2 TRBV7-8 NA NA CASSFAGGTTGELFF TGTGCCAGCAGCTTCGCAGGGGGGACCACCGGGGAGCTGTTTTTT
TRBJ1-2 TRBV27 TRBD1 many CASSLRGQGGYGYTF TGTGCCAGCAGTTTAAGGGGACAGGGTGGTTATGGCTACACCTTC
TRBJ2-3 TRBV20-1 TRBD2 few CSARGLAGVNADTQYF TGCAGTGCTAGAGGACTAGCGGGAGTTAACGCAGATACGCAGTATTTT